Only one count was recorded for the clone carrying this T cell receptor beta chain. As yet, its antigen is unknown. These data are taken from a study of cytomegalovirus exposure and HLA in healthy donors. PCR used 60 Vbeta primers and 13 Jbeta primers. Sequencing used immunoSEQ multiplex PCR; TCRdb keeps in-frame clones, though not all of them. The data contain about 110,000 clones, 79% of them singletons. Regarding the study as a whole: With high specificity and sensitivity, the classifier reportedly diagnosed cytomegalovirus status. In a later analysis, a missense DCLRE1C variant was linked to TCR beta V- and J-gene trimming.

The CDR3 is made up of 15 amino acids. The clonotype originates from a woman between 40 and 55 years old in good health and CMV-seronegative. The material sequenced was PBMCs. The rearrangement joins TRBV21-1 to TRBJ2-7; the table's D call of TRBD1 was not tested on the DNA. TRBV21-1 is deemed a pseudogene. The CDR3 sequence: CASSNPRTGGSEQYF. In DNA, the CDR3 is TGTGCCAGCAGCAATCCTCGGACAGGGGGAAGTGAGCAGTACTTC.